The subject of this entry is one T cell receptor beta chain. This entry comes from a study of T cell changes during pregnancy in multiple sclerosis. The length of the CDR3 is 14 residues. Germline assignment: CDR1 SNHLY and CDR2 FYNNEI. V was pared by 0 bases and J by 4 bases, with 3 bases of the junction left unmatched. Assay used: immunoSEQ multiplex PCR; TCRdb lists only in-frame clones, some missing. The sample has about 70,000 clones; approximately 90% are singletons. The clonotype was recovered from a female donor with multiple sclerosis, enrolled in a pregnancy study. The chain combines TRBV2 with TRBJ2-7, with 7 bases identical to TRBD1. The source was peripheral blood, collected after pregnancy. For the CDR3, the DNA is TGTGCCAGCAGTGAAGCGGGGACAGATTACGAGCAGTACTTC. It encodes CASSEAGTDYEQYF.